This T cell receptor beta chain was observed in a study of T cell responses to AZD1222 COVID-19 vaccine. Looking at the study overall: Researchers grouped second doses given at about 4 or about 12 weeks into one pool. Whole-study findings and limits: Recipients of AZD1222 seropositive at baseline numbered only 5 or 6. Clonal diversity was possibly underestimated, and white British individuals and females predominated among donors.

Notes on this clone: Its antigen is currently unknown.

The repertoire was sequenced with immunoSEQ multiplex PCR; TCRdb's copy has only in-frame clones and lacks some. The profile shows approximately 64,000 clones, around 83% of them singletons. The material was peripheral blood, obtained on day 0 of AZD1222 vaccination. The TCR comes from an adult in good health.

For the CDR3, the DNA is TGTGCCAGCAACAAGAGGAGACTCCGCCTCTACGAGCAGTACTTC. It codes for CASNKRRLRLYEQYF. The J gene is TRBJ2-7, the V gene TRBV11-3, with D uncertain. CDR1 is SGHNT, CDR2 YENEEA, per germline. The CDR3 totals 15 residues. V shed 7 bases and J shed 3 bases, with 19 bases lying between them.